These 32 T cell receptor beta chains share one sample of origin, sequenced in a study of T-cell reconstitution after alpha-beta-depleted transplantation in children. Unique molecular identifiers were built into the TCRbeta library. TCRdb fed the PCR reads into MiXCR, producing one record per CDR3 protein. Counted here are approximately 400,000 distinct CDR3 sequences, about 17% occurring once; the ten biggest clones make up over 25%. Sequences were derived from PBMCs, mostly from graft donor cells, sampled 360 days after TCRalphabeta/CD19-depleted stem cell transplant. The receptors shown here come from a boy younger than two who had a stem cell transplant for Wiskott-Aldrich syndrome, so the T cells may come from the graft donor.

This chain joins TRBV7-9 and TRBJ2-5; TRBD2 aligns across 13 bases. The CDR3 consists of 17 residues. V shed 6 bases, J shed 4 bases, and the junction held 11 bases outside the gene matches. Germline V lookup: CDR1 SEHNR, CDR2 FQNEAQ (reference sequence). The CDR3 region has the DNA TGTGCCAGCAGAGATACCCGACTAGCGGGAGGCGGAGAGACCCAGTACTTC. Translated, it gives CASRDTRLAGGGETQYF.

This clonotype has only a few counts. The chain is built from TRBV20-1 and TRBJ2-1; maybe TRBD2 (5 bases). Trimming pared 5 bases from V and 4 bases from J, leaving 15 bases between. The CDR3 consists of 14 residues. Germline values: CDR1 DFQATT, CDR2 SNEGSKA (reference sequence). The CDR3 spells CSASGIFGYNEQFF. The CDR3 nucleotides are TGCAGTGCTTCGGGAATCTTCGGATACAATGAGCAGTTCTTC.

This clonotype was seen only a few times. This chain joins TRBV6-2 or TRBV6-3 and TRBJ2-5, with D possibly being TRBD2 (5 bases). Trimming removed 0 bases from V and 10 bases from J, with 12 bases in between. The germline gives CDR1 MNHEY, CDR2 SVGEGT. The CDR3 length is 13 residues. CDR3 region: CASSYSRLADQYF. The DNA for the CDR3 is TGTGCCAGCAGTTACTCAAGGCTAGCAGACCAGTACTTC.

The chain couples TRBV19 to TRBJ1-2, with TRBD1 identical over 7 bases. The V and J ends lost 5 bases and 7 bases, in that order; junction bases with no gene match: 7. Per the germline V gene, CDR1 is LNHDA and CDR2 is SQIVND (reference sequence). The length of the CDR3 is 13 residues. The CDR3 sequence: CASSQDRSGGYTF. The CDR3 region has the DNA TGTGCCAGTAGTCAGGACAGGAGTGGTGGCTACACCTTC.

The genes are TRBV4-3 and TRBJ2-2, with D perhaps being TRBD1 or TRBD2 (5 bases each). CDR1 and CDR2 from the germline V gene are LGHNA and YSLEER. Trimming took 1 base from V and 3 from J, leaving 12 bases between them. The CDR3 contains 16 residues. DNA for the CDR3: TGCGCCAGCAGCCAAGTTGCCGGGGCCTACACCGGGGAGCTGTTTTTT. Translated: CASSQVAGAYTGELFF.

V is TRBV5-1 and J is TRBJ2-5; D may be TRBD1 (6 bases). V was shortened by 7 bases and J by 1 base, with 14 bases between the two germline ends. In germline, CDR1 is SGHRS, CDR2 YFSETQ. The CDR3 is 14 amino acids. The CDR3 loop is CASERGQFQETQYF. The CDR3 coding sequence is TGCGCCAGCGAGAGAGGACAGTTCCAAGAGACCCAGTACTTC. The whole variable domain, filled in from reference TRBV5-1 and TRBJ2-5, reads KAGVTQTPRYLIKTRGQQVTLSCSPISGHRSVSWYQQTPGQGLQFLFEYFSETQRNKGNFPGRFSGRQFSNSRSEMNVSTLELGDSALYLCASERGQFQETQYFGPGTRLLVL.

This clonotype has just a few counts. This chain joins TRBV7-9 and TRBJ2-3; the D gene is possibly TRBD2 (5 bases). The germline CDR1 and CDR2 sequences are SEHNR and FQNEAQ (reference sequence). The CDR3 is 14 residues long. The germline V and J ends were trimmed by 2 bases and 5 bases, with 11 bases remaining between them. CDR3 DNA sequence: TGTGCCAGCAGCTTAAAAGGCCGGGGAGATACGCAGTATTTT. It translates to CASSLKGRGDTQYF. The variable domain in full, completed from reference TRBV7-9 and TRBJ2-3, reads DTGVSQNPRHKITKRGQNVTFRCDPISEHNRLYWYRQTLGQGPEFLTYFQNEAQLEKSRLLSDRFSAERPKGSFSTLEIQRTEQGDSAMYLCASSLKGRGDTQYFGPGTRLTVL.

The V call is TRBV5-1, the J call TRBJ2-2, with D perhaps matching TRBD2 (6 bases). Trimming shortened V by 2 bases and J by 6 bases, and 14 bases separated the two germline ends. CDR3 length: 15 residues. Germline V gene data show CDR1 as SGHRS and CDR2 as YFSETQ. The CDR3 coding sequence is TGCGCCAGCAGCTTATGGGACTTAGTGGCCGGGGAGCTGTTTTTT. Translated, it gives CASSLWDLVAGELFF.

CDR3 DNA sequence: TGTGCCAGCAGCACCGTCGGCTACGAGCAGTACTTC. This gives the protein CASSTVGYEQYF. The chain employs TRBV7-6 and TRBJ2-7; D not certain. This CDR3 region has 12 residues. Germline V gene data show CDR1 as SGHVS and CDR2 as FNYEAQ. The germline V and J ends were trimmed by 5 bases and 3 bases, with 8 bases remaining between them. The full variable domain, completed using reference TRBV7-6 and TRBJ2-7, is GAGVSQSPRYKVTKRGQDVALRCDPISGHVSLYWYRQALGQGPEFLTYFNYEAQQDKSGLPNDRFSAERPEGSISTLTIQRTEQRDSAMYRCASSTVGYEQYFGPGTRLTVT.

This clonotype was recorded at least ten times. The junction does not match germline at one end; this may be a read error. The rearrangement links TRBV5-1 to TRBJ2-5; D gene uncertain. This CDR3 has 12 amino acids. Germline-derived CDR1 and CDR2 are SGHRS and YFSETQ. CDR3 sequence (DNA): TGTGCCAGCAGCTTAGCCGGAGAGACCCAGTACTTC. Translation: CASSLAGETQYF.

The rearrangement joins TRBV7-9 to TRBJ2-7; TRBD1 aligns across 8 bases. The V and J ends lost 3 bases and 2 bases, in that order; junction bases with no gene match: 12. This CDR3 region has 17 residues. In germline, CDR1 is SEHNR, CDR2 FQNEAQ (reference sequence). The CDR3 DNA reads TGTGCCAGCAGCTTCATCCGGTTCGGACAGGGCGCCTACGAGCAGTACTTC. Its protein is CASSFIRFGQGAYEQYF.

This clonotype has only a few counts. The gene calls are TRBV5-5 and TRBJ2-5; D gene unclear. Germline CDR1 SGHKS, CDR2 YYEKEE (reference sequence). This CDR3 has 15 amino acids. Trimming shortened V by 0 bases and J by 0 bases, and 9 bases separated the two germline ends. In DNA form, the CDR3 reads TGTGCCAGCAGCTTGGTCGTGAGAAACCAAGAGACCCAGTACTTC. Translating it yields CASSLVVRNQETQYF.

The genes are TRBV5-6 and TRBJ2-3; TRBD2 might be the D (6 bases). This CDR3 has 14 residues. Trimming left V 5 bases short and J 0 bases short, with 10 bases between. The germline gives CDR1 SGHDT, CDR2 YYEEEE. The CDR3 region has the DNA TGTGCCAGCAGGCAGGACTACAGCACAGATACGCAGTATTTT. It specifies CASRQDYSTDTQYF.

At least ten counts were recorded for this clonotype. The chain recombines TRBV29-1 with TRBJ1-3; D is unclear. Deletions cut 4 bases from V and 0 bases from J, with 13 bases between. CDR1 and CDR2 from the germline V gene are SQVTM and ANQGSEA. The CDR3 consists of 15 residues. This chain's CDR3 is CSVVGDPHSGNTIYF. The CDR3 nucleotides read TGCAGCGTTGTCGGTGACCCTCACTCTGGAAACACCATATATTTT. The full variable domain, its missing parts supplied by reference TRBV29-1 and TRBJ1-3, is SAVISQKPSRDICQRGTSLTIQCQVDSQVTMMFWYRQQPGQSLTLIATANQGSEATYESGFVIDKFPISRPNLTFSTLTVSNMSPEDSSIYLCSVVGDPHSGNTIYFGEGSWLTVV.

This clonotype has a handful of counts. This chain's CDR3 is CAISDDGGKTQYF. The DNA of the CDR3 is TGTGCCATCAGTGACGATGGGGGGAAGACCCAGTACTTC. V gene TRBV10-3 combines with J gene TRBJ2-5; the D gene is possibly TRBD2 (6 bases). Trimming stripped 3 bases from V and 6 bases from J, with 11 bases between. Germline CDR1 is ENHRY and CDR2 is SYGVKD. This CDR3 is built from 13 residues.

This clonotype was recorded many times. V is TRBV3-1 and J is TRBJ2-2; perhaps TRBD2 as D (5 bases). Per the germline V gene, CDR1 is LGHDT and CDR2 is YNNKEL (reference sequence). V was pared by 1 base and J by 6 bases, with 6 bases between. The CDR3 contains 13 residues. The DNA of the CDR3 is TGTGCCAGCAGCCAAGGGGGAGCCGGGGAGCTGTTTTTT. Its protein is CASSQGGAGELFF.

V is TRBV7-9 and J is TRBJ1-1; D not certain. This CDR3 spans 13 amino acids. Per the germline V gene, CDR1 is SEHNR and CDR2 is FQNEAQ (reference sequence). Trimming removed 5 bases from V and 1 base from J, with 8 bases in between. Here the CDR3 reads CASSVGRNTEAFF. The CDR3 nucleotides are TGTGCCAGCAGCGTCGGACGGAACACTGAAGCTTTCTTT.

This clonotype was seen a handful of times. The genes are TRBV10-1 and TRBJ2-5, with D possibly matching TRBD2 (6 bases). CDR3 length equals 14 residues. The germline V gene encodes CDR1 WNHNN and CDR2 SYGVQD (reference sequence). V was pared by 0 bases and J by 1 base, with 6 bases between. The CDR3 bases are TGCGCCAGCAGTGAGTCGACTAGCCAAGAGACCCAGTACTTC. Translated: CASSESTSQETQYF.

This clonotype was found a few times. The V gene is TRBV10-2, the J gene TRBJ2-1, with TRBD2 identical over 13 bases. From germline, CDR1 is WSHSY and CDR2 SAAADI. The V and J ends lost 3 bases and 1 base, in that order; junction bases with no gene match: 9. The CDR3 consists of 19 residues. For the CDR3, the DNA is TGCGCCAGCAGTGACACTCCGGGACTAGCGGGGTTTTCCTACAATGAGCAGTTCTTC. Protein sequence: CASSDTPGLAGFSYNEQFF.

This clonotype was counted only a few times. The CDR3 sequence is CATSRPWGPQETQYF. The CDR3 DNA reads as TGTGCCACCAGCAGACCATGGGGGCCCCAAGAGACCCAGTACTTC. The chain employs TRBV15 and TRBJ2-5; D is possibly TRBD1 (6 bases). The CDR3 runs 15 residues. Trimming left V 2 bases short and J 1 base short, with 11 bases between. Germline V CDR1 and CDR2: LNHNV, YYDKDF (reference sequence).

This clonotype has at least ten counts. The chain is built from TRBV7-9 and TRBJ1-1; D gene unclear. CDR1 and CDR2 (germline): SEHNR, FQNEAQ (reference sequence). CDR3 size: 13 residues. Trimming took 3 bases from V and 4 from J, leaving 9 bases between them. The CDR3, as DNA: TGTGCCAGCAGCTTGGGGATGGGCACTGAAGCTTTCTTT. Encoded protein: CASSLGMGTEAFF.

V gene TRBV10-3 combines with J gene TRBJ2-7; TRBD1 matches at 8 bases. Per the germline V gene, CDR1 is ENHRY and CDR2 is SYGVKD. The V and J ends lost 10 bases and 2 bases, in that order; junction bases with no gene match: 7. The CDR3 loop spans 13 amino acids. The CDR3 DNA reads TGTGCCACCGGACAGGGACAACCCTACGAGCAGTACTTC. Translating it yields CATGQGQPYEQYF.

This clonotype occurred a few times. DNA for the CDR3: TGTGCCAGCAGCTTAGTTGTTAACAATATCAAAAACATTCAGTACTTC. Protein: CASSLVVNNIKNIQYF. The V call is TRBV7-9, the J call TRBJ2-4; no firm D call. V was pared by 1 base and J by 3 bases, with 13 bases between. The germline V gene encodes CDR1 SEHNR and CDR2 FQNEAQ (reference sequence). CDR3 length: 16 amino acids.

This chain uses TRBV3-1 with TRBJ1-1; unclear D gene. V was shortened by 1 base and J by 1 base, with 10 bases between the two germline ends. There are 15 residues in the CDR3. Germline V gene data show CDR1 as LGHDT and CDR2 as YNNKEL (reference sequence). CDR3 nucleotide sequence: TGTGCCAGCAGCCAAGGAAGCCAGGCGAACACTGAAGCTTTCTTT. It translates to CASSQGSQANTEAFF.

V gene TRBV5-1 combines with J gene TRBJ1-2, with D maybe TRBD1 (6 bases). From germline, CDR1 is SGHRS and CDR2 YFSETQ. The CDR3 sequence is 14 residues long. Trimming left V 0 bases short and J 3 bases short, with 9 bases between. This chain's CDR3 is CASSLDTGYYGYTF. In nucleotides, the CDR3 is TGCGCCAGCAGCTTGGACACAGGGTACTATGGCTACACCTTC.

The chain carries TRBV5-1 and TRBJ2-7, with 7 positions matching TRBD2. Looked up from germline, CDR1 is SGHRS and CDR2 is YFSETQ. V shed 2 bases and J 4 bases; nucleotides not matched to a gene: 9. The CDR3 is 15 residues long. The CDR3 sequence is CASSFGPSGNYEQYF. In nucleotides, the CDR3 is TGCGCCAGCAGCTTTGGGCCTAGCGGTAATTACGAGCAGTACTTC.

The CDR3 region is CASSLWLPDYNEQFF. In nucleotides, the CDR3 is TGTGCCAGCAGCCTCTGGCTACCGGACTACAATGAGCAGTTCTTC. The V call is TRBV14, the J call TRBJ2-1, with unresolved D. The ends were cut back, 4 bases at V and 3 bases at J, with 13 bases in the middle. The CDR3 has 15 residues. Per germline, CDR1 SGHDN and CDR2 FVKESK. The full variable domain, completed using reference TRBV14 and TRBJ2-1, is EAGVTQFPSHSVIEKGQTVTLRCDPISGHDNLYWYRRVMGKEIKFLLHFVKESKQDESGMPNNRFLAERTGGTYSTLKVQPAELEDSGVYFCASSLWLPDYNEQFFGPGTRLTVL.

The sample holds a few counts of this clonotype. The rearrangement links TRBV20-1 to TRBJ2-5; D remains ambiguous. Germline CDR1 and CDR2: DFQATT and SNEGSKA (reference sequence). V shed 2 bases and J shed 9 bases, with 22 bases lying between them. The CDR3 spans 15 residues. The CDR3 sequence is CSARLMAAPDTAQYF. In DNA form, the CDR3 reads TGCAGTGCTAGATTAATGGCAGCTCCGGATACGGCCCAGTACTTC.

The rearrangement links TRBV10-3 to TRBJ1-2; 9 bases fit TRBD1. Germline values: CDR1 ENHRY, CDR2 SYGVKD. The CDR3 is 15 amino acids. V was clipped by 3 bases and J by 3 bases; unmatched bases: 5. CDR3 nucleotide sequence: TGTGCCATCAGTGATCCCGGGACAGGGTACTATGGCTACACCTTC. Translating it yields CAISDPGTGYYGYTF.

The table lists this clonotype with a few counts. This sequence joins TRBV10-3 and TRBJ2-7; 8 bases align to TRBD1. Looked up from germline, CDR1 is ENHRY and CDR2 is SYGVKD. The CDR3 sequence is 15 residues long. Trimming at V came to 2 bases and at J to 2 bases, leaving 5 bases not matched to a gene. Here the CDR3 DNA reads TGTGCCATCAGTGAGAAGACGACAGGGGCCTACGAGCAGTACTTC. Amino acid sequence: CAISEKTTGAYEQYF.

The CDR3, as DNA: TGTGCCAGCAGCCCCGTAATTTCCGTATACGAGCAGTACTTC. Encoded protein: CASSPVISVYEQYF. The V and J genes are TRBV7-9 and TRBJ2-7; no clear D gene. V was clipped by 5 bases and J by 4 bases, with 15 bases between them. CDR3 length: 14 amino acids. Looked up from germline, CDR1 is SEHNR and CDR2 is FQNEAQ (reference sequence).

This rearrangement joins TRBV6-2 or TRBV6-3 to TRBJ2-2; 8 positions match TRBD2. The CDR3 consists of 16 residues. The J segment lost 1 base and the V segment lost 5 bases, leaving 6 bases of the junction unmatched. Germline CDR1 MNHEY, CDR2 SVGEGT. The CDR3 DNA reads TGTGCCAGCAGTCCTCCAGCGGGAGTGAACACCGGGGAGCTGTTTTTT. Translated, it gives CASSPPAGVNTGELFF.